The source of this T cell receptor (beta chain) is a study of blood T cell repertoires in COVID-19. Study-wide background: The origin of the acute and convalescent COVID-19 samples was the United States, Italy and Spain. Sources were T cells, B-cell-depleted T cells, or PBMCs; the material itself was cDNA or gDNA.

V gave up 0 bases and J gave up 0 bases, with 5 bases separating them. Germline V CDR1 and CDR2: ENHRY, SYGVKD. CDR3 length equals 15 residues. As handled by the study authors: Amplification of reference gene primers was used by the study to estimate nucleated cell counts. The protocol was immunoSEQ multiplex PCR, while the TCRdb copy is restricted to in-frame clones and leaves out a portion. The V and J calls and the clone size are those of that table, but D and trimming were determined from the DNA. The table lists about 160,000 clones, 84% of them singletons. The sequencing input was PBMCs or T cells enriched from blood (not recorded which). The source of this sequence is a woman in her 50s who had recovered from COVID-19. The genes are TRBV10-3 and TRBJ2-2; D gene ambiguous. This CDR3 reads CAISESPANTGELFF. DNA for the CDR3: TGTGCCATCAGTGAGTCGCCAGCGAACACCGGGGAGCTGTTTTTT.